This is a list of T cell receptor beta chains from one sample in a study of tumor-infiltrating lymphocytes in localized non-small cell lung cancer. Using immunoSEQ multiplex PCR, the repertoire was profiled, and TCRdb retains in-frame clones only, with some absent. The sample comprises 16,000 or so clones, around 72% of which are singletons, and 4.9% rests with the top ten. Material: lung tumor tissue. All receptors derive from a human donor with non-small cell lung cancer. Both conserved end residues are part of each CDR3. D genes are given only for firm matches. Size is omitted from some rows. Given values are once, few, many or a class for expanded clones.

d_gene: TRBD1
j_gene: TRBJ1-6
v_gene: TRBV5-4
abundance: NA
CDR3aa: CASSVDRGGRVHF
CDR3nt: TGTGCCAGCAGCGTTGACAGGGGAGGTCGGGTCCACTTT

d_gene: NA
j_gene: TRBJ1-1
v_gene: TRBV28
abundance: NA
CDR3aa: CASSSYPRPGTWGLSEAFF
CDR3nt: TGTGCCAGCAGTTCCTACCCTCGTCCCGGGACATGGGGTTTATCAGAAGCTTTCTTT

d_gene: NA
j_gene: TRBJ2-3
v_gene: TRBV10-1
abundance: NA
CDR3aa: CASSGLHTDTQYF
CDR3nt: TGCGCCAGCAGCGGACTCCACACAGATACGCAGTATTTT

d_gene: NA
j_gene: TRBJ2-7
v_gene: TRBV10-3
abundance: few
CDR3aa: CAISYTGIYEQYF
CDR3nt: TGTGCCATCAGTTATACAGGGATCTACGAGCAGTACTTC

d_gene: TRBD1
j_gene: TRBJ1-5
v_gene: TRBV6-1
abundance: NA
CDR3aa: CASSEWRQGAYQPQHF
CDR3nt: TGTGCCAGCAGTGAATGGCGGCAGGGGGCCTATCAGCCCCAGCATTTT

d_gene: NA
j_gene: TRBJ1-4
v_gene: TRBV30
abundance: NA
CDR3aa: CAWSEDRGEKLFF
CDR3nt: TGTGCCTGGAGCGAAGACCGGGGAGAAAAACTGTTTTTT

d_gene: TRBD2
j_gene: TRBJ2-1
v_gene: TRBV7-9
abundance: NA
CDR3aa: CASSLGTSGGRSEQFF
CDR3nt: TGTGCCAGCAGCTTAGGTACTAGCGGGGGCCGTAGTGAGCAGTTCTTC

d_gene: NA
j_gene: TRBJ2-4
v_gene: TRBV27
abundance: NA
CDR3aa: CASSGSQGNIQYF
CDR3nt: TGTGCCAGCAGCGGATCCCAGGGAAACATTCAGTACTTC

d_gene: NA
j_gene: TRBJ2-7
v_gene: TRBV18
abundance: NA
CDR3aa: CASSQDPQIYEQYF
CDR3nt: TGTGCCAGCTCACAGGATCCCCAGATCTACGAGCAGTACTTC

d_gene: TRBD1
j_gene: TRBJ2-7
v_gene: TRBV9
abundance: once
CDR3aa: CASSRQGLPEQYF
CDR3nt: TGTGCCAGCAGTCGACAGGGTCTTCCCGAGCAGTACTTC

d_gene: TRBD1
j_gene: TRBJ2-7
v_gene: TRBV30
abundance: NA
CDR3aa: CAWKKTGGYYEQYF
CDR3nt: TGTGCCTGGAAGAAGACAGGGGGGTACTACGAGCAGTACTTC

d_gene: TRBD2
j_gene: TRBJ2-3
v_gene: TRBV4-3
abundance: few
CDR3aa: CASSQDAGGLRDTQYF
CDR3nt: TGCGCCAGCAGCCAAGATGCGGGGGGGCTGAGAGATACGCAGTATTTT

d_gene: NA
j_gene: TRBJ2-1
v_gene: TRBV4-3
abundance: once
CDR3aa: CASSQRSGTGSAHSEQFF
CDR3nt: TGCGCCAGCAGCCAGAGATCGGGCACCGGCAGCGCCCACAGTGAGCAGTTCTTC

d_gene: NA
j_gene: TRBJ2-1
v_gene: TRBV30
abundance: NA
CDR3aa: CAWSSRLGQFF
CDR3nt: TGTGCCTGGAGCTCTAGATTGGGGCAGTTCTTC

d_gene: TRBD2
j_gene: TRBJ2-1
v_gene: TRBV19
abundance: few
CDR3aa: CASSGLAGTYNEQFF
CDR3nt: TGTGCCAGTAGTGGACTAGCAGGGACCTACAATGAGCAGTTCTTC

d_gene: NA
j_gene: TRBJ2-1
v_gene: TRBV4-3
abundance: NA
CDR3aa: CASSQESLGLVYNEQFF
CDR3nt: TGCGCCAGCAGCCAAGAATCACTGGGGCTCGTCTACAATGAGCAGTTCTTC

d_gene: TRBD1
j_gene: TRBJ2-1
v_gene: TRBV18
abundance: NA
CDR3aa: CASSRPGQGVYEQFF
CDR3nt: TGTGCCAGCTCACGACCGGGACAGGGGGTATATGAGCAGTTCTTC

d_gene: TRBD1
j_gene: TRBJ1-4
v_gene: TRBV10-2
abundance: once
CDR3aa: CASRPGQGDEKLFF
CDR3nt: TGCGCCAGCAGGCCGGGACAGGGTGATGAAAAACTGTTTTTT

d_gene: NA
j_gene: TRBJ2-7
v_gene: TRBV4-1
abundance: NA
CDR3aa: CASSQARGAYEQYF
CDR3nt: TGCGCCAGCAGCCAAGCCAGGGGAGCCTACGAGCAGTACTTC

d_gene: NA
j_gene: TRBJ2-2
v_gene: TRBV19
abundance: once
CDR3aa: CASSIEAGRGLFF
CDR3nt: TGTGCCAGTAGTATAGAGGCCGGCAGGGGGCTGTTTTTT

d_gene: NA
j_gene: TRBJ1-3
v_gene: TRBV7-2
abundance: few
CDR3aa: CASRIGSNSGNTIYF
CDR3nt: TGTGCCAGCAGAATAGGGTCCAACTCTGGAAACACCATATATTTT

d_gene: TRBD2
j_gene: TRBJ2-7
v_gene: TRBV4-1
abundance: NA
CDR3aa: CASSQPASGRAQQYF
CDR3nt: TGCGCCAGCAGCCAACCGGCTAGCGGGAGGGCCCAGCAGTACTTC

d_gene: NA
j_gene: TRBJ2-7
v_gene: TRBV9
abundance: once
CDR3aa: CASSASLQGGEQYF
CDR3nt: TGTGCCAGCAGCGCAAGCCTGCAGGGTGGCGAGCAGTACTTC

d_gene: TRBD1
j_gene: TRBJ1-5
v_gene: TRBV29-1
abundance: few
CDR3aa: CSVETGTGDQPQHF
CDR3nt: TGCAGCGTTGAGACCGGGACAGGGGACCAGCCCCAGCATTTT

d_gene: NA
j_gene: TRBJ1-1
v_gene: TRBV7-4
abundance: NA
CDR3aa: CASSSRAFAGWNTEAFF
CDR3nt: TGTGCCAGCAGCTCCAGGGCATTTGCGGGGTGGAACACTGAAGCTTTCTTT

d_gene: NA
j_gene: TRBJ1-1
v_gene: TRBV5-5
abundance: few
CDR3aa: CASSFSRGVTEAFF
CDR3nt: TGTGCCAGCAGCTTTTCAAGAGGGGTGACTGAAGCTTTCTTT

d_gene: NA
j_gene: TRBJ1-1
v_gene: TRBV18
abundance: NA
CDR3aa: CASSLRVNTEAFF
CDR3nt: TGTGCCAGCTCACTACGGGTGAACACTGAAGCTTTCTTT

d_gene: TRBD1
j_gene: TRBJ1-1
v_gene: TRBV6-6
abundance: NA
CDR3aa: CASSGTGLNTEAFF
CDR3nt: TGTGCCAGCTCAGGGACAGGGCTGAACACTGAAGCTTTCTTT

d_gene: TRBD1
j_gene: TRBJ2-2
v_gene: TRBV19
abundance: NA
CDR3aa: CASNQRLASTGTNTGELFF
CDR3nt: TGTGCCAGTAATCAACGACTTGCCTCGACAGGGACGAACACCGGGGAGCTGTTTTTT

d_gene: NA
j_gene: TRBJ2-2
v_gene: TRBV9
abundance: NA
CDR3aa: CASSVGVSANTGELFF
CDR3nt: TGTGCCAGCAGCGTAGGGGTTAGCGCGAACACCGGGGAGCTGTTTTTT

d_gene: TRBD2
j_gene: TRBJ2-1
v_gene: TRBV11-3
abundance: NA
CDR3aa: CASSLGSLAGGGEQFF
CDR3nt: TGTGCCAGCAGCTTAGGGTCTCTAGCGGGGGGCGGTGAGCAGTTCTTC

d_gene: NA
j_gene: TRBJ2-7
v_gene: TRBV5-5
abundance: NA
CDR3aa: CASSLRRAEQYF
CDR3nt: TGTGCCAGCAGCTTACGAAGGGCCGAGCAGTACTTC

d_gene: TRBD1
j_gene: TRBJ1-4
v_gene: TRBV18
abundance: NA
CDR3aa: CASSIPGQGYEKLFF
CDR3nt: TGTGCCAGCTCAATACCGGGACAGGGGTACGAAAAACTGTTTTTT